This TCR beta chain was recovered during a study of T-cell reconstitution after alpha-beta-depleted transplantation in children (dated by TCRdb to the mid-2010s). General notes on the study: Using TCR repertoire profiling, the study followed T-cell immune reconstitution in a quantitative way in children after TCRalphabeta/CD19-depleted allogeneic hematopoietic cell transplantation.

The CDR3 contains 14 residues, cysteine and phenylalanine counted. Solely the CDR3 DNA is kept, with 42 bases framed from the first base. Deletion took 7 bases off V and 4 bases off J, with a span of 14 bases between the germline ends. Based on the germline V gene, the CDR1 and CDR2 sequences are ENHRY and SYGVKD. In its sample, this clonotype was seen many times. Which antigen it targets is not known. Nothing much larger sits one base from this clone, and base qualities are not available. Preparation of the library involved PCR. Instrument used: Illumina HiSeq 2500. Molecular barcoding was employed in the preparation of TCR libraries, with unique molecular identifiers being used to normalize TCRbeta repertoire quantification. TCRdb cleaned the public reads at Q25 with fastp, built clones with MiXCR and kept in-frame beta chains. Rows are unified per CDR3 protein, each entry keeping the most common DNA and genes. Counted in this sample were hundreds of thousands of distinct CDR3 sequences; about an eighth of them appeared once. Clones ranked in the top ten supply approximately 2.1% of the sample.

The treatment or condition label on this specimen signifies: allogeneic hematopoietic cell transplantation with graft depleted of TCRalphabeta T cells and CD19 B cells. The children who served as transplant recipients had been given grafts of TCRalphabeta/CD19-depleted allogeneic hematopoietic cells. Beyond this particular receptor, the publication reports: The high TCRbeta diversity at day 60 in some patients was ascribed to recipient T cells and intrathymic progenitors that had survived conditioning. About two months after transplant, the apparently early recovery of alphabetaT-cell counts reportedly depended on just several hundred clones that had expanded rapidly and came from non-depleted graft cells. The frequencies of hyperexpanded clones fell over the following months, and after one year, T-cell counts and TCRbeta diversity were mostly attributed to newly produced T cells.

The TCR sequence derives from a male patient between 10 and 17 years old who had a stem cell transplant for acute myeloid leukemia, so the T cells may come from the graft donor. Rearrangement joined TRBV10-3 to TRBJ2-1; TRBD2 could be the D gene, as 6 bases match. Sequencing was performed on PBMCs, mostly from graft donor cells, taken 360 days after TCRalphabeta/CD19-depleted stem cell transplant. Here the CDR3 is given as CAIKNSGRYNEQFF. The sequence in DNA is TGTGCCATCAAAAATAGCGGACGATACAATGAGCAGTTCTTC.